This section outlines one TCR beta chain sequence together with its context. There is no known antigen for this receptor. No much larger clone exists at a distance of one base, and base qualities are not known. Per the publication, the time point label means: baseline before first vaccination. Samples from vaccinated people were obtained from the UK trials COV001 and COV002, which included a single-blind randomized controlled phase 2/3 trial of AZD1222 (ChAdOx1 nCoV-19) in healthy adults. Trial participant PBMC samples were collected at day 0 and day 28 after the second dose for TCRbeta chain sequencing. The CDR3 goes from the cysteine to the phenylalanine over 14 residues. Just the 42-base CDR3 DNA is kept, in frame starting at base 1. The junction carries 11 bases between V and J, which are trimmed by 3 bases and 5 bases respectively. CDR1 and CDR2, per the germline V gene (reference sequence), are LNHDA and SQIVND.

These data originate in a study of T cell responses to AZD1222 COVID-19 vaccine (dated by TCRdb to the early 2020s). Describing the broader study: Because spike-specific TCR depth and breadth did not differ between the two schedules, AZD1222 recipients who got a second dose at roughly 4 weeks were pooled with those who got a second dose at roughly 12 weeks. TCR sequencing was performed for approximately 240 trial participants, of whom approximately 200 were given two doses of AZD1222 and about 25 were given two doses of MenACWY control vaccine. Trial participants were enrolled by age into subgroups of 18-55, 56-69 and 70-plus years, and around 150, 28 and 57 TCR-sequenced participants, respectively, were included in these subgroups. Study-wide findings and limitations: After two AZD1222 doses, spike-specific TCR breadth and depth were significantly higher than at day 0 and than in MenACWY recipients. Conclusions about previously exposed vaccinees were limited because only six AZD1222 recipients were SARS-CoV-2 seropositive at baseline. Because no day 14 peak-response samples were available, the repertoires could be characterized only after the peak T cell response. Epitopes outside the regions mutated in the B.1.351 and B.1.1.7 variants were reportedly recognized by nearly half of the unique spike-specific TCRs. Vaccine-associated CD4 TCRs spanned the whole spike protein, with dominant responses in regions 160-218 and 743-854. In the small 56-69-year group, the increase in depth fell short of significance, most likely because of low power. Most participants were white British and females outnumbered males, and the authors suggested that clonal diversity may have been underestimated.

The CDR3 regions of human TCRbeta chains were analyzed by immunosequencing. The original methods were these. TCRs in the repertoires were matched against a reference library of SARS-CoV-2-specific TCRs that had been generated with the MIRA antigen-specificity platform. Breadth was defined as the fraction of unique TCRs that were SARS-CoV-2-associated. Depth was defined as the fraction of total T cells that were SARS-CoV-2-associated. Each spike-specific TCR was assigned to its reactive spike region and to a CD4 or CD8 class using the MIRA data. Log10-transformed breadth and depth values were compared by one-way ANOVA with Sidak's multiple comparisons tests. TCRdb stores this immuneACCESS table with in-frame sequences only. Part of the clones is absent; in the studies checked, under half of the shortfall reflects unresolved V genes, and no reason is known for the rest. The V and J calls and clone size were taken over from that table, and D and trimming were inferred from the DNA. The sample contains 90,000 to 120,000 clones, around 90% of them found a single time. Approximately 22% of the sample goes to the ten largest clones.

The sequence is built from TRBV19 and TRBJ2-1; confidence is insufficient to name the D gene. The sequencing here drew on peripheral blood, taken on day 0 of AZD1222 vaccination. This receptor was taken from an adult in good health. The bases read TGTGCCAGTAGTATCACCCGGATAAACAATGAGCAGTTCTTC. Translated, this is CASSITRINNEQFF.